One TCR beta chain is described in this entry. This clonotype was counted ten times or more. The antigen it recognizes is unknown. The record has no base qualities; no much larger clone is one base away. Including cysteine and phenylalanine, the CDR3 has 13 amino acids. The read is trimmed to its CDR3 DNA, 39 bases read in frame from base 1. The V end loses 3 bases and the J end loses 3 bases, and a stretch of 8 bases separates them. Every donor was a healthy Caucasian. Miltenyi CD45RO+ enrichment and human naive T-cell isolation kits were used to isolate memory (CD45RO+) and naive T cells from PBMC. The method was 5' RACE. Sequencing used an Illumina HiSeq 2000. A universal primer binding site was added through template switching, and the final cDNA carried a unique molecular identifier so that TCR cDNA molecules could be counted accurately. First-strand cDNA for TCR alpha and beta chains was synthesized from specific primers in the conserved constant-segment region. To control for contamination, each cDNA library was double barcoded with a SMART-Mk sample barcode plus Illumina barcodes. TruSeq adapter sequences, together with Illumina sample barcodes, were added in two successive PCR steps. Sequencing of the TCR alpha and beta cDNA libraries was done on the Illumina HiSeq platform using custom primers. As for the authors' bioinformatics: MiGEC processed the raw reads to extract unique molecular identifiers, while MiXCR was used to determine the CDR3 positions. Recombination models were inferred per individual with the repgenHMM and IGoR tools using an EM algorithm. Shared clonotype analysis was performed with the tcR package in R, normalizing sharing by the product of cloneset sizes. To study raw recombination without the effects of thymic and clonal selection, out-of-frame nonproductive sequences were analyzed. TCRdb passed the public sequencing reads through fastp at Q25 and MiXCR, retaining productive beta sequences. Each record represents a unique CDR3 protein, reported with the most common genes and DNA among its rows. V and J calls and clone size were set by TCRdb, not the authors. In all, the sample holds 140,000 to 150,000 distinct CDR3 sequences, and 3% to 4.5% of those were seen once. The ten largest make up approximately 7.6% of the sample.

This sample was taken from a study of identical twins (dated by TCRdb to about 2016). The study in broad terms: The study deep-sequenced TCR alpha and beta repertoires from monozygotic twins, unrelated adults of various ages and cord blood to test whether fetal clonotypes persist. To rule out contamination, replicate twin experiments were performed at different times with different library preparation protocols. Overall results and qualifications from the work: In monozygotic twins, recombination models systematically underestimated out-of-frame TCR alpha sharing, but the models matched the sharing seen between unrelated individuals. Out-of-frame TCR alpha sequences shared between twins showed an excess of low generation-probability sequences compared with coincidental sharing between unrelated individuals. Zero-insertion analyses could be partly confounded by invariant T cells such as MAIT and iNKT, though diverse VJ usage argued against such confounding for most clonotypes. Abundant cord blood beta clonotypes carried fewer insertions; young adult naive repertoires showed a weaker similar trend, while memory repertoires showed none. A weaker excess of twin sharing was found in beta out-of-frame sequences because the signal-to-noise ratio was lowered by fewer shared sequences. Because the same donors could not be followed over many years, conclusions were based on cross-sectional statistical analysis.

The chain is assembled from TRBV12-3 or TRBV12-4 and TRBJ1-1; 6 matching bases give a weak D call of TRBD1. The sample comprised memory T cells sorted from blood. The sample's cell subset or site, from its label and the paper: CD45RO+ enriched T cells. The origin of this receptor is a man in his late teens or twenties in good health. The CDR3 has the sequence CASSLGQDTEAFF. The DNA reads TGTGCCAGCAGTTTGGGACAAGACACTGAAGCTTTCTTT.